This T cell receptor (beta chain) is drawn from a study of beta chain features in type 1 diabetes (dated by TCRdb to 2016 to 2019). With respect to the entire study: Patients and healthy donors did not differ in mean age, gender distribution, total cell number or subset yield. Whereas all 30 or so donors provided naive and central memory subsets, regulatory and stem cell-like memory subsets were isolated from just 8 patients and about eight healthy donors. A total of roughly 100 million sorted cells were examined across all samples, and the number of cells per subset was strongly correlated with RNA yield. The study compared the TCRB repertoires of sorted circulating CD4+ T cell subsets in recently diagnosed type 1 diabetes patients with those in matched healthy donors.

Results the study describes overall, beyond this receptor: Because cDNA was sequenced instead of genomic DNA, activated cells with high expression could be over-represented, although the groups did not differ in activation or CD3 levels. Because the HLA sub-analyses included only small numbers of individuals, any influence of HLA type on TCRB rearrangement was left unresolved. The naive, central memory and regulatory TCRB repertoires appeared to resemble one another more closely among patients than among healthy donors. At VDJ recombination sites, patients with type 1 diabetes made fewer insertions and deleted more nucleotides, a pattern implying thymic rearrangement abnormalities. A moderate but significant shortening of TCRB CDR3 length was observed in type 1 diabetes patients in all four CD4+ subsets. Shorter templates might be favored by PCR, yet because patient and control samples were amplified and corrected together, any such skew would affect both groups equally.

Each donor gave one peripheral blood draw, about 110 mL on average, collected into heparinised tubes. A BD FACSAria II was used to sort naive, central memory, regulatory and stem cell-like memory CD4+ T cells with a panel that included CD45RO, CCR7, CD25, CD127, CD95 and CD27. All sorted populations exceeded 98% purity. Right away, PBMCs were isolated by Lymphoprep density gradient centrifugation and were stained directly, with no culture step. So that batch effects would be minimized, each experiment stained and sorted samples in pairs, pairing one healthy donor with one patient. This clone was seen a few times. Its antigen target is currently unknown. Base qualities are not at hand, and no much larger clone is one base apart. According to the germline V gene (reference sequence), CDR1 reads SEHNR and CDR2 reads FQNEAQ. The CDR3 runs 14 residues from the cysteine to the phenylalanine. The CDR3 DNA has 42 bases and is translated from base 1. V loses 5 bases of germline sequence and J loses 1 base, and the interval between the two ends is 11 bases.

The entire isolated RNA was reverse transcribed using the High Capacity cDNA Reverse Transcription Kit, and thus expressed TCRB transcripts were sequenced. Deep immunoSEQ sequencing was applied to naive, central memory and regulatory T cell samples, giving an average of around 3.4 million total reads per sample. Sorted cells were lysed in RLT buffer, and RNA was extracted using DNase-treated RNeasy Micro or Mini kits according to cell number. Each cell subset was processed separately to prevent cross-contamination, with patient and healthy donor samples processed together. TCRB sequences were amplified from cDNA with the immunoSEQ multiplex PCR, producing 87-bp fragments spanning the CDR3 region. Sequencing of the amplicons was done on the Illumina HiSeq platform. The study's processing was this. PCR bias was computationally corrected using synthetic template baselines, reads within Hamming distance 2 were collapsed, and singletons that could not be merged were discarded. By aligning reads against IMGT, V, D and J genes, CDR3 length, and insertions or deletions at six rearrangement sites were assigned. Within each subset, clonotype counts were normalized to sorted cell number, and only after that were true diversity and Gini coefficients computed with the tcR R package. Repertoire sharing was quantified using the overlap coefficient calculated on TCRB nucleotide sequences. As a proxy for the pre-selection repertoire, out-of-frame TCRB sequences from naive cells were analyzed. TCRdb re-hosts the immuneACCESS table, in-frame sequences only. Its copies lack some clones; in the studies checked, an unresolved V gene accounts for under half of them, and the cause for the rest is not known. V and J calls and clone size are given by that table; D and trimming were obtained from the DNA. The sample table records roughly 250,000 clones; roughly 22% of these occur just once. Less than 0.03% of the sample lies in the top ten.

The sample was naive CD4+ T cells from blood. The cell subset or site label of this sample denotes: true naive CD4+ T cells. The sequence is built from TRBV7-9 and TRBJ1-1; TRBD1 is possibly the D segment (6 matching bases). The receptor was derived from a woman between 35 and 50 years old with type 1 diabetes. The DNA is TGTGCCAGCAGCCCGCGGACAGCGAACACTGAAGCTTTCTTT. The translation is CASSPRTANTEAFF.